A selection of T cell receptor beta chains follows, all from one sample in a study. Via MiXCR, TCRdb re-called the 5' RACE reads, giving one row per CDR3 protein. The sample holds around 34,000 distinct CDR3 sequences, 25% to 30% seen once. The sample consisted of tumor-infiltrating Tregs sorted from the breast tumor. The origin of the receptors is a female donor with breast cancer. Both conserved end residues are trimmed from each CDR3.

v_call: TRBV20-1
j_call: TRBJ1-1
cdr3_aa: SASGQTNTEAF

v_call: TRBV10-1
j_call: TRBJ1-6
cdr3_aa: ASRGQGATNSPLH

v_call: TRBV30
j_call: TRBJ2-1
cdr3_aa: ASEWLGTGLLSNEQF

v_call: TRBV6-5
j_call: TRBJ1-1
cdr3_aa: ASSYQGWTEAF

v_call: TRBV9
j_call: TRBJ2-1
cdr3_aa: ASSVADLAGWNEQF

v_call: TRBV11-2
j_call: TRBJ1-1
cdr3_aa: ASSSGQGARTEAF

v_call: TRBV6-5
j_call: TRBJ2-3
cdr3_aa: ASSRDRSTDTQY

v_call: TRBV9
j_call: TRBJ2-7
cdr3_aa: ASSVGGGLYEQY

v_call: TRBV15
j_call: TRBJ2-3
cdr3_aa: ATSGPPLKDTQY

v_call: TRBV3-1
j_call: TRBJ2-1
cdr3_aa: ASRRGSSGNEQF

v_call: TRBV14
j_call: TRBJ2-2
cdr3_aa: ASSPLARGTGERF

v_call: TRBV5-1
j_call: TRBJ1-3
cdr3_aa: ASSTGSSGNTIY

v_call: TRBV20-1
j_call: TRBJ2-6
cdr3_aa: SARVSGGGANVLT

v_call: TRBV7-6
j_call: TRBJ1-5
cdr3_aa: ASSSSGTRFYSNQPQH

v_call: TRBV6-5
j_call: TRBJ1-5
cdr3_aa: VSRGGPNQPQH

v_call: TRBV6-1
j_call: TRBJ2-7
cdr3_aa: ASSEISGGAYEQY

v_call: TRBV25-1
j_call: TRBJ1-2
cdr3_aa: ASSENYGYT

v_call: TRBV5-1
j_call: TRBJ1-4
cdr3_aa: ASSLRATNEKLF

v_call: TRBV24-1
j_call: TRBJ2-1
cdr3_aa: ATSDPRGRGNEQF

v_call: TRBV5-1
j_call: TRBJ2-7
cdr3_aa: ASSPGLAGAYEQY

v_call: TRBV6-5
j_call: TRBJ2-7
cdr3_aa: ASSSSPRPYEQY

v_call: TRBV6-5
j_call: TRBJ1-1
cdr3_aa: ASRRERWTEAF

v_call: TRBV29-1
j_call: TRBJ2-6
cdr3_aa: SVEGDRGHSGANVLT

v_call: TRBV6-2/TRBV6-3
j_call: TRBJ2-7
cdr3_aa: ASHRAGSSYEQY

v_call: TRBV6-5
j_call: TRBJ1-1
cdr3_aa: ASRRGTASPHTEAF

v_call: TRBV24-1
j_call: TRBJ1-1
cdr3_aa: ATRRDRGTEAF

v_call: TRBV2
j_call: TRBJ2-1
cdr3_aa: ASSASAGVPNEQF

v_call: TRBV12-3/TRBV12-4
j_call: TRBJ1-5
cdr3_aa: TSSWAGNQPQH

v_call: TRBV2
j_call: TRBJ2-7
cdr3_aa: ASSGREMGEQY

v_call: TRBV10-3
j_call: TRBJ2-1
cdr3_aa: AIGLASAYNEQF

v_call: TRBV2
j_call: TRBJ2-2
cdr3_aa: ASRQTAGLAGELF

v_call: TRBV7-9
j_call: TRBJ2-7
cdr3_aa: ASSLRGFYEQY

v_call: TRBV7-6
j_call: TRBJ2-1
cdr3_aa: ASSQGPYNEQF

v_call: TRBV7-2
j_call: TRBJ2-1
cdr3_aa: ASSPLQGWFGNEQF

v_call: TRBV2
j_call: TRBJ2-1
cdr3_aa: ASSLSGGDYNEQF

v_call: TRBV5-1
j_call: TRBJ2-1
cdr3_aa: ASSVQGAEYNEQF